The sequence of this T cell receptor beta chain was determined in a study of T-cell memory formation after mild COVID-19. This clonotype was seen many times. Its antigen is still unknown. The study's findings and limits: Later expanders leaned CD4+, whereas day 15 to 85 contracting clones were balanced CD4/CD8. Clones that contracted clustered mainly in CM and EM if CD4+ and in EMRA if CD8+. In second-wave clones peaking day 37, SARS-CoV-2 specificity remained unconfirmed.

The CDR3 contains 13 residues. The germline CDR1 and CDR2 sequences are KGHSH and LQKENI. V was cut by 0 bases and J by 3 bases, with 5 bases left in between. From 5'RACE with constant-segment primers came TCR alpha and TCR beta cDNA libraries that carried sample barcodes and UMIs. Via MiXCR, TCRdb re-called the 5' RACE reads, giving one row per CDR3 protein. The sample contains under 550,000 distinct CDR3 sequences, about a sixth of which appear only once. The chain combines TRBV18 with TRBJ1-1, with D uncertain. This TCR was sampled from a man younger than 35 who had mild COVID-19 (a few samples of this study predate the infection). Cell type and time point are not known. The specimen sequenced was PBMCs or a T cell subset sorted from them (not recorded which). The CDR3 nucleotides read TGTGCCAGCTCACCACCGTCGGACACTGAAGCTTTCTTT. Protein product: CASSPPSDTEAFF. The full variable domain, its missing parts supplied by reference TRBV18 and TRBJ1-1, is NAGVMQNPRHLVRRRGQEARLRCSPMKGHSHVYWYRQLPEEGLKFMVYLQKENIIDESGMPKERFSAEFPKEGPSILRIQQVVRGDSAAYFCASSPPSDTEAFFGQGTRLTVV.